These 26 T cell receptor beta chains share one sample of origin, sequenced in a study of vaccination effects on CD4 cells after COVID-19. Antigen-specific CD4+ T cells expanded by the ViraFEST assay with viral peptide pools were then sequenced. Following a roughly 11-day culture, CD4+ T cells were purified. Everyone in the study got two shots of either the BNT162b2 or mRNA-1273 vaccine. The method was immunoSEQ multiplex PCR; TCRdb's version includes in-frame clones alone and lacks a portion of them. The repertoire consists of roughly 71,000 clones, with 70% to 90% occurring once and the leading ten covering approximately 1.3%. Their antigens remain unidentified. This specimen consisted of CD4+ T cells from PBMCs cultured with HCoV-229E spike peptides, obtained after COVID-19 vaccination. Receptors originate from a human donor who received a COVID-19 vaccine.

CDR3 nucleotide sequence: TGTGCCAGCTCACCGGGACGATTGGAGCTGTTTTTT. It codes for CASSPGRLELFF. The J gene is TRBJ2-2, the V gene TRBV18; the D gene could be TRBD1 or TRBD2 (5 bases each). Between the trimmed V and J ends, which lost 3 bases and 10 bases, there was a span of 9 bases. The germline gives CDR1 KGHSH, CDR2 LQKENI. The CDR3 length is 12 residues. The whole variable domain, filled in from reference TRBV18 and TRBJ2-2, reads NAGVMQNPRHLVRRRGQEARLRCSPMKGHSHVYWYRQLPEEGLKFMVYLQKENIIDESGMPKERFSAEFPKEGPSILRIQQVVRGDSAAYFCASSPGRLELFFGEGSRLTVL.

This clone turned up a few times. This chain links TRBV12-3 or TRBV12-4 with TRBJ1-2; 9 nucleotides line up with TRBD1. V lost 8 bases, J lost 4 bases, and 5 bases stayed unmatched. CDR3 length equals 13 residues. The CDR3 nucleotides read TGTGCCAGCGGAAAACAGGGGGCCTATGGCTACACCTTC. Its translation: CASGKQGAYGYTF.

This chain links TRBV5-1 with TRBJ2-2; maybe TRBD1 (5 bases). The CDR3 is 14 amino acids. Germline V gene data show CDR1 as SGHRS and CDR2 as YFSETQ. V was clipped by 2 bases and J by 5 bases, with 10 bases between them. The CDR3 protein is CASSFRQGTGELFF. CDR3 sequence (DNA): TGCGCCAGCAGCTTCCGGCAGGGAACCGGGGAGCTGTTTTTT. The complete variable domain, with remaining parts taken from reference TRBV5-1 and TRBJ2-2, reads KAGVTQTPRYLIKTRGQQVTLSCSPISGHRSVSWYQQTPGQGLQFLFEYFSETQRNKGNFPGRFSGRQFSNSRSEMNVSTLELGDSALYLCASSFRQGTGELFFGEGSRLTVL.

The chain combines TRBV18 with TRBJ2-1; the match to TRBD2 covers 8 bases. This CDR3 has 14 amino acids. The germline V gene has CDR1 KGHSH and CDR2 LQKENI. Trimming removed 3 bases from V and 4 bases from J; junction bases left unmatched: 2. In nucleotides, the CDR3 is TGTGCCAGCTCACCGCGGGGGGCTTACAATGAGCAGTTCTTC. Amino acid sequence: CASSPRGAYNEQFF.

The chain joins TRBV11-2 to TRBJ1-3; no firm D call. Trimming removed 4 bases at V and 4 bases at J, with 5 bases between. Germline loops: CDR1 SGHAT, CDR2 FQNNGV. The CDR3 totals 12 residues. DNA for the CDR3: TGTGCCAGCAGCTCACAGGGAAACACCATATATTTT. This gives the protein CASSSQGNTIYF.

V gene TRBV2 combines with J gene TRBJ1-4; weak D call: TRBD1 (5 bases). The CDR3 is 15 residues long. Trimming removed 4 bases at V and 7 bases at J, with 16 bases between. The germline gives CDR1 SNHLY, CDR2 FYNNEI. This chain's CDR3 is CASSGRSVGGEKLFF. Written as DNA, the CDR3 is TGTGCCAGCAGTGGCCGCTCCGTGGGGGGTGAAAAACTGTTTTTT.

J is TRBJ1-1 and V is TRBV21-1. TRBV21-1 is noted as a pseudogene. CDR3 length: 14 residues. The DNA of the CDR3 is TGTGCCAGCAGCAAGGGAGAGGCGAACACTGAAGCTTTCTTT. It translates to CASSKGEANTEAFF.

The rearrangement uses TRBV5-1 and TRBJ1-2; D is undetermined. CDR1 and CDR2 from the germline V gene are SGHRS and YFSETQ. The CDR3 is 13 amino acids. V lost 1 base to trimming and J lost 3 bases, with 7 bases between them. Written as DNA, the CDR3 is TGCGCCAGCAGCTTGAACAGTTACTATGGCTACACCTTC. It is translated as CASSLNSYYGYTF. Using reference TRBV5-1 and TRBJ1-2 for the parts outside the CDR3, the full variable domain is KAGVTQTPRYLIKTRGQQVTLSCSPISGHRSVSWYQQTPGQGLQFLFEYFSETQRNKGNFPGRFSGRQFSNSRSEMNVSTLELGDSALYLCASSLNSYYGYTFGSGTRLTVV.

V and J are TRBV5-1 and TRBJ1-1; possible D gene TRBD1, 5 bases. Germline V gives CDR1 SGHRS, CDR2 YFSETQ. The CDR3 is 14 amino acids. V shed 0 bases and J shed 5 bases, with 11 bases lying between them. CDR3 loop: CASSLEQGRTEAFF. CDR3 nucleotide sequence: TGCGCCAGCAGCTTGGAGCAGGGTAGGACTGAAGCTTTCTTT.

The chain carries TRBV6-4 and TRBJ2-3; D possibly corresponds to TRBD2 (6 bases). The CDR3 spans 15 residues. Germline CDR1 and CDR2: MRHNA and SNTAGT. The germline V and J ends were trimmed by 6 bases and 5 bases, with 18 bases remaining between them. CDR3 in DNA: TGTGCCAGCAGCATCGGGACTGGCCTGGGAGATACGCAGTATTTT. Its translation is CASSIGTGLGDTQYF.

The chain carries TRBV5-1 and TRBJ1-1, with unresolved D. Looked up from germline, CDR1 is SGHRS and CDR2 is YFSETQ. V lost 7 bases and J 3 bases, leaving 13 bases between the germline ends. The CDR3 loop spans 13 amino acids. Written as DNA, the CDR3 is TGCGCCAGCCGCCGTCCAGTTGACACTGAAGCTTTCTTT. This translates into CASRRPVDTEAFF.

This clone was detected only a few times. The V gene is TRBV7-9, the J gene TRBJ1-1; D may be TRBD1 (5 bases). V was cut by 0 bases and J by 11 bases, with 10 bases left in between. CDR3 size: 12 residues. The germline V gene has CDR1 SEHNR and CDR2 FQNEAQ (reference sequence). The CDR3 DNA reads TGTGCCAGCAGCTTAGCAGGGGCCGGGGCTTTCTTT. It is translated as CASSLAGAGAFF.

The V gene is TRBV29-1, the J gene TRBJ1-5; no firm D call. The V gene lost 4 bases and the J gene lost 4 bases, with 11 bases spanning the gap. Looked up from germline, CDR1 is SQVTM and CDR2 is ANQGSEA. This CDR3 spans 13 amino acids. The CDR3 is CSVGGGSNQPQHF. The DNA for the CDR3 is TGCAGCGTTGGGGGAGGAAGTAATCAGCCCCAGCATTTT.

The chain carries TRBV7-2 and TRBJ2-4; either TRBD1 or TRBD2 may fit D (6 bases each). Looked up from germline, CDR1 is SGHTA and CDR2 is FQGNSA. This CDR3 is 18 amino acids long. V lost 0 bases to trimming and J lost 2 bases, with 17 bases between them. The CDR3 DNA is TGTGCCAGCAGCTTAGCGCTGGGGGGCTCCTATTCCAAAAACATTCAGTACTTC. It encodes CASSLALGGSYSKNIQYF.

The V call is TRBV19, the J call TRBJ1-4, with 10 positions matching TRBD1. This CDR3 is 15 amino acids long. After removal of 5 bases from V and 5 bases from J, the junction contained 5 bases not matched to a gene. The germline V gene encodes CDR1 LNHDA and CDR2 SQIVND (reference sequence). In DNA form, the CDR3 reads TGTGCCAGTAGTTCTAGGACAGGGGGGAATGAAAAACTGTTTTTT. This translates into CASSSRTGGNEKLFF.

The rearrangement links TRBV19 to TRBJ1-5; possible D gene TRBD1, 6 bases. The CDR3 is 16 amino acids. Germline CDR1 reads LNHDA; CDR2 reads SQIVND (reference sequence). V was clipped by 5 bases and J by 3 bases, with 17 bases between them. CDR3 nucleotides: TGTGCCAGTAGTTATGGCGACAGGCTTGTCAATCAGCCCCAGCATTTT. This codes for CASSYGDRLVNQPQHF.

The chain has TRBV19 and TRBJ1-3; no firm D call. The length of the CDR3 is 15 residues. V was cut by 5 bases and J by 0 bases, with 11 bases left in between. The germline CDR1 and CDR2 sequences are LNHDA and SQIVND (reference sequence). CDR3 sequence reads: CASSPPWASGNTIYF. DNA of the CDR3: TGTGCCAGTAGTCCCCCGTGGGCCTCTGGAAACACCATATATTTT. Based on the CDR3 plus reference TRBV19 and TRBJ1-3, the full variable domain is DGGITQSPKYLFRKEGQNVTLSCEQNLNHDAMYWYRQDPGQGLRLIYYSQIVNDFQKGDIAEGYSVSREKKESFPLTVTSAQKNPTAFYLCASSPPWASGNTIYFGEGSWLTVV.

CDR3 amino acids: CASSPRTSGLWLRTDTQYF. Written as DNA, the CDR3 is TGTGCCAGCAGCCCTCGGACTAGCGGGTTGTGGTTAAGGACAGATACGCAGTATTTT. J is TRBJ2-3 and V is TRBV7-2, with TRBD2 matching 11 bases. Germline loops: CDR1 SGHTA, CDR2 FQGNSA. The CDR3 length is 19 residues. The ends lost 5 bases at V and 3 bases at J; junction bases unmatched: 16.

This chain uses TRBV6-5 with TRBJ1-1; maybe TRBD1 (6 bases). The V and J ends lost 5 bases and 0 bases respectively, with 10 bases between them. The CDR3 totals 14 residues. Germline V CDR1 and CDR2: MNHEY, SVGAGI. CDR3 sequence (DNA): TGTGCCAGCAGTCGACAGGTGATGAACACTGAAGCTTTCTTT. As protein: CASSRQVMNTEAFF.

A single count supports this clone. The genes are TRBV5-1 and TRBJ2-5; D gene uncertain. Germline CDR1 and CDR2: SGHRS and YFSETQ. V lost 4 bases and J 5 bases, leaving 15 bases between the germline ends. The CDR3 runs 14 residues. The chain's CDR3 is CASSQLVGRETQYF. The CDR3 DNA sequence: TGCGCCAGCAGCCAACTCGTAGGGCGGGAGACCCAGTACTTC.

This clone was counted a single time. The chain couples TRBV18 to TRBJ2-2; D may be TRBD1 (5 bases). Trimming stripped 1 base from V and 3 bases from J, with 12 bases between. Germline V CDR1 and CDR2: KGHSH, LQKENI. This CDR3 has 16 amino acids. Here the CDR3 reads CASSPQGSRDTGELFF. The CDR3 nucleotides are TGTGCCAGCTCACCACAGGGGTCCCGGGACACCGGGGAGCTGTTTTTT.

The chain joins TRBV5-1 to TRBJ1-2; tentative D call: TRBD1 (6 bases). From germline, CDR1 is SGHRS and CDR2 YFSETQ. The V end lost 4 bases, the J end lost 5 bases, and 21 bases lay between the germline ends. The CDR3 has 16 residues. DNA of the CDR3: TGCGCCAGCAGCCCATGGGCTTCGACAGGACCGTATGGCTACACCTTC. This codes for CASSPWASTGPYGYTF.

The rearrangement joins TRBV24-1 to TRBJ2-5, with D unresolved. The ends were cut back, 3 bases at V and 9 bases at J, with 10 bases in the middle. This CDR3 has 12 amino acids. CDR1 is KGHDR and CDR2 is SFDVKD in the germline V gene. CDR3 sequence reads: CATSDPSRSQYF. The CDR3 DNA follows: TGTGCCACCAGTGATCCGTCACGGTCCCAGTACTTC.

The chain's CDR3 is CSVAWPFSGQGARGYTF. For the CDR3, the DNA is TGCAGCGTTGCTTGGCCTTTCTCAGGACAGGGGGCTCGAGGCTACACCTTC. The genes are TRBV29-1 and TRBJ1-2; 11 positions match TRBD1. Germline V gene sequence: CDR1 SQVTM, CDR2 ANQGSEA. The CDR3 runs 17 residues. V gave up 4 bases and J gave up 8 bases; unmatched junction bases: 18.

This sequence joins TRBV11-2 and TRBJ2-3; 8 bases match TRBD1. V dropped 2 bases and J dropped 1; count of bases not matched to a gene: 8. Germline loops: CDR1 SGHAT, CDR2 FQNNGV. The CDR3 contains 17 residues. CDR3 loop: CASSLIYGRGRTDTQYF. In DNA, the CDR3 is TGTGCCAGCAGCTTAATTTATGGCAGGGGGCGCACAGATACGCAGTATTTT. Full variable domain (outside the CDR3, taken from reference TRBV11-2 and TRBJ2-3): EAGVAQSPRYKIIEKRQSVAFWCNPISGHATLYWYQQILGQGPKLLIQFQNNGVVDDSQLPKDRFSAERLKGVDSTLKIQPAKLEDSAVYLCASSLIYGRGRTDTQYFGPGTRLTVL.

This clone was detected only a few times. The V and J genes are TRBV2 and TRBJ1-1; no reliable D call. The ends were cut back, 4 bases at V and 3 bases at J, with 18 bases in the middle. The CDR3 extends over 16 amino acids. CDR1 and CDR2 (germline): SNHLY, FYNNEI. The CDR3 DNA reads as TGTGCCAGCAGTGCTCATGTCTCAGCTTCCTACACTGAAGCTTTCTTT. Translated, it gives CASSAHVSASYTEAFF.